The entry below describes one T cell receptor (beta chain). Healthy controls were blood donor buffy coats. CDR3 length equals 14 residues. Germline V gene lookup returns CDR1 SGHAT and CDR2 FQDESV (reference sequence). Trimming removed 5 bases from V and 2 bases from J, with 12 bases in between. Data came from immunoSEQ multiplex PCR; TCRdb stores just in-frame clones and leaves some out. The table has around 34,000 clones, 85% seen once. The sample originates from a study of STAT5B mutations in CD4+ large granular lymphocyte leukemia. Material for sequencing was CD4+ T cells from blood buffy coats. This clonotype originated in a human donor in good health. This chain joins TRBV11-1 and TRBJ2-5; D is possibly TRBD2 (5 bases). The CDR3 DNA follows: TGTGCCAGCAGCCCAGGACGGGGACAAGAGACCCAGTACTTC. Protein: CASSPGRGQETQYF.